This T cell receptor beta chain was found in a study of T-cell reconstitution after alpha-beta-depleted transplantation in children. Construction of the TCRbeta library involved unique molecular identifiers. TCRdb passed the PCR reads through MiXCR, listing each CDR3 protein once. The data contain hundreds of thousands of distinct CDR3 sequences, approximately 17% of them singletons. The CDR3 has 17 residues. V gave up 1 base and J gave up 2 bases, with 17 bases separating them. Germline V CDR1 and CDR2: LGHDT, YNNKEL (reference sequence). V is TRBV3-1 and J is TRBJ1-1, with D possibly being TRBD1 (6 bases). This specimen was PBMCs from the stem cell graft donor, taken from the stem cell graft. The sequence came from a human donor who donated a stem cell graft to a child with acute myeloid leukemia. CDR3 region: CASSQAWSGARNTEAFF. In DNA form, the CDR3 reads TGTGCCAGCAGCCAAGCTTGGTCAGGGGCTAGAAACACTGAAGCTTTCTTT.